This T cell receptor (beta chain) came from a study of CD8 T cells in ankylosing spondylitis. Study-wide points: The study looked at matched synovial fluid samples from ankylosing spondylitis patients. Disease-linked clones were reported to be significantly enriched there. The study identified a TCR beta motif of 7 or 8 highly homologous variants that appeared characteristic of ankylosing spondylitis blood.

Many counts were recorded for this clonotype. Antigen: not known. One end of the junction does not line up with germline, which may come from a read error. The TCR beta libraries were generated through quantitative 5'-RACE incorporating molecular barcodes. TCRdb re-derived calls from the 5' RACE reads in MiXCR, one entry per CDR3 protein. The sample contains 200,000 to 300,000 distinct CDR3 sequences, about 10% of which appear only once. The CDR3 totals 14 residues. CDR1 and CDR2 from the germline V gene are MNHEY and SVGAGI. This chain uses TRBV6-5 with TRBJ2-7; 7 bases map to TRBD1. The receptor was isolated from a male donor with ankylosing spondylitis or in good health (not recorded which). Sequenced input: blood, either unsorted or a sorted T cell fraction (not recorded which). CDR3 nucleotides: TGTGCCAGCAATTACAGGGGTCTAACCTACGAGCAGTACTTC. It translates to CASNYRGLTYEQYF.